This T cell receptor (beta chain) was observed in a study of CD4 T cells in relation to SARS-CoV-2 and coronaviruses. Looking at the study overall: ViraFEST: approximately ten-day antigen culture of PBMCs, then TCR beta CDR3 sequencing.

Study results and caveats: This crossreactivity analysis covered spike protein alone, no other viral proteins.

A note on this clone: Antigen unknown.

This CDR3 region has 16 residues. The germline V gene has CDR1 GTSNPN and CDR2 SVGIG (reference sequence). V lost 7 bases, J lost 5 bases, and 25 bases lay in between. Before the COVID-19 pandemic, during about 2010-2018, CD4+ T cells were taken from unexposed donors. Isolation of CD4+ T cells took place after 10 days in culture. Unexposed-donor CD4+ T cells were probed with SARS-CoV-2 S/N and four cold-coronavirus spikes, cells permitting. TCRdb keeps only in-frame clones here, not all; method: immunoSEQ multiplex PCR. Of about 12,000 clones listed, 69% are singletons. This chain uses TRBV30 with TRBJ2-3; D tentatively fits TRBD1 or TRBD2 (5 bases each). What was sequenced was CD4+ T cells from PBMCs, cultured in vitro. The receptor was isolated from a human donor in good health. The CDR3 region is CASLNDRDAREDTQYF. The CDR3 DNA reads as TGTGCCTCCCTGAATGACCGGGACGCGAGGGAAGATACGCAGTATTTT.